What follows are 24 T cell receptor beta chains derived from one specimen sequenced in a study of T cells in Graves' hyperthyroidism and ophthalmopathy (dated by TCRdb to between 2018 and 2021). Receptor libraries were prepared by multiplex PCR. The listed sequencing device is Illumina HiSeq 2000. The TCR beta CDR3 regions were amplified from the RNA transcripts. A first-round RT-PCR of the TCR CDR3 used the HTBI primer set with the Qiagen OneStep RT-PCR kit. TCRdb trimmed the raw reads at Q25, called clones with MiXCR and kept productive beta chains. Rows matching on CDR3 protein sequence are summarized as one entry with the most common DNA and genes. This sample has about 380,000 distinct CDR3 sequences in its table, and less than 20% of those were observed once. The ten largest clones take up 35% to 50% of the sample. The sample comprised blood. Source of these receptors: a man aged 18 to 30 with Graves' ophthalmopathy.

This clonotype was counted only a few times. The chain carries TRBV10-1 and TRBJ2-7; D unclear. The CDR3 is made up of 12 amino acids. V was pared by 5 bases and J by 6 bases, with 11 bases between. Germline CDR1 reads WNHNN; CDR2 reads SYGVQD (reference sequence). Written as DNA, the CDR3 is TGCGCCAGCAGTTCAATTCTGGGCGAGCAGTACTTC. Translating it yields CASSSILGEQYF.

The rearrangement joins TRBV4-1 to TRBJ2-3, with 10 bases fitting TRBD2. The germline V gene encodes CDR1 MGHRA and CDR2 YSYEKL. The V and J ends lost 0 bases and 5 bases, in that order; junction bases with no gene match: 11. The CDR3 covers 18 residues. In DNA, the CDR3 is TGCGCCAGCAGCCAAGATGGCTATAGCGGGGGGATTGGAGATACGCAGTATTTT. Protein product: CASSQDGYSGGIGDTQYF.

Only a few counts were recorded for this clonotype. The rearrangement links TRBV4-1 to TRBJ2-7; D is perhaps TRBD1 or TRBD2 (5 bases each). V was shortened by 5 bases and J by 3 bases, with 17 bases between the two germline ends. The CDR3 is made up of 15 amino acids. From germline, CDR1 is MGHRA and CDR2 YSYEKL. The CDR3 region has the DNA TGCGCCAGCAGCACCCTCGGGACCGAGAACTACGAGCAGTACTTC. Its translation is CASSTLGTENYEQYF.

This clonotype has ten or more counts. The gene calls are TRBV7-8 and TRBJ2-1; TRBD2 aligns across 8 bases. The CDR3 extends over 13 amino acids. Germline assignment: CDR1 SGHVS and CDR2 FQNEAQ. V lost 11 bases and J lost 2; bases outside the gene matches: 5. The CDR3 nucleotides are TGTGCCGGGGGTAGCGGGGCCTACAATGAGCAGTTCTTC. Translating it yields CAGGSGAYNEQFF.

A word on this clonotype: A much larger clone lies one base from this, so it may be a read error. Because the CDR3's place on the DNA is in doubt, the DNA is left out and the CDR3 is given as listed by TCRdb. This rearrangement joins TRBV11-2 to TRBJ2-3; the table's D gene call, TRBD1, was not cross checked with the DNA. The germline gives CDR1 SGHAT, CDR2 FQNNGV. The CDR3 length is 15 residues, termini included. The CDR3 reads CASSLVGQGSDTRYF.

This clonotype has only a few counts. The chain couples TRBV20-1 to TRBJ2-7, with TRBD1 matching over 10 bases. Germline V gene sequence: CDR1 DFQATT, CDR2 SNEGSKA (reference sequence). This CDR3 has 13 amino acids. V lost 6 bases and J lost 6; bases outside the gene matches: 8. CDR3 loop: CSADRGRFAEQYF. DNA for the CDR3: TGCAGTGCAGACAGGGGGCGCTTCGCCGAGCAGTACTTC.

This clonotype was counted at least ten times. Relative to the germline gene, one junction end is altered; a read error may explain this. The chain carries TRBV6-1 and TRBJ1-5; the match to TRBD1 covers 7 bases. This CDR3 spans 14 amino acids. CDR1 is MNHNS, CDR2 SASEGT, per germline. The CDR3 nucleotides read TGTGCCAGCAGAGAAGAGGGGGCAAGTCAGCCCCAGCATTTT. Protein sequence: CASREEGASQPQHF.

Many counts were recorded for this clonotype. The CDR3 DNA sequence: TGTGCCAGCAGCCGGGACGGGACAGGGAAAGCTTTCTTT. Encoded protein: CASSRDGTGKAFF. This chain uses TRBV11-2 with TRBJ1-1; TRBD1 agrees at 9 bases. Germline loops: CDR1 SGHAT, CDR2 FQNNGV. V dropped 5 bases and J dropped 9; count of bases not matched to a gene: 7. The CDR3 has 13 residues.

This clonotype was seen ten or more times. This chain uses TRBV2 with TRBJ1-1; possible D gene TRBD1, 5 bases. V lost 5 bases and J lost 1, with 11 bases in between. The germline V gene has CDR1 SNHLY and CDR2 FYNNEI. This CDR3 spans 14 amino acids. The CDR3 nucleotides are TGTGCCAGCAGTACCGCGGGGGAGAACACTGAAGCTTTCTTT. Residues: CASSTAGENTEAFF.

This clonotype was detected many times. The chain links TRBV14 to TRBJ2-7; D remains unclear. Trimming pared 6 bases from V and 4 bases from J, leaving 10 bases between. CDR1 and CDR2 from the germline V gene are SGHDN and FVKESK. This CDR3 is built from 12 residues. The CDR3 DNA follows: TGTGCCAGCAGTCAGCAAGGGTACGAGCAGTACTTC. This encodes CASSQQGYEQYF.

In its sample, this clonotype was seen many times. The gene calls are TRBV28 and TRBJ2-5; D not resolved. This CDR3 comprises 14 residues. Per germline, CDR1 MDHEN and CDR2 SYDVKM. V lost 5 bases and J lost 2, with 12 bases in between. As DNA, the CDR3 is TGTGCCAGCAGTCCCCCAAACAGACAAGAGACCCAGTACTTC. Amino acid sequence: CASSPPNRQETQYF.

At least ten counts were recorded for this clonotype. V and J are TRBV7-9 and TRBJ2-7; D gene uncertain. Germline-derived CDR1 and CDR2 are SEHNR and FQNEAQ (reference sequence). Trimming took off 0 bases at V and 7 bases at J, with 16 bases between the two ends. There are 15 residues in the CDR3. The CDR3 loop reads CASSLAIGLEHEQYF. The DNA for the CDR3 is TGTGCCAGCAGCTTAGCGATTGGCCTTGAGCATGAGCAGTACTTC.

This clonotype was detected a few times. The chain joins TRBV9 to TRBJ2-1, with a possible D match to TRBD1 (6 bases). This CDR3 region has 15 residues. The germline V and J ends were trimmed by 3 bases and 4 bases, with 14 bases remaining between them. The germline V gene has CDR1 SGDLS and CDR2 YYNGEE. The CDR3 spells CASSEQGPGYNEQFF. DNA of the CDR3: TGTGCCAGCAGCGAGCAGGGGCCGGGGTACAATGAGCAGTTCTTC.

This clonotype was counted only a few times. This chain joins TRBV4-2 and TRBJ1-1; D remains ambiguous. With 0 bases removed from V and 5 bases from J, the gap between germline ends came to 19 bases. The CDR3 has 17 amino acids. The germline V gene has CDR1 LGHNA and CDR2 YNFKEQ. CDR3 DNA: TGTGCCAGCAGCCAAGATGGTACATCCCTCCCGGGAACTGAAGCTTTCTTT. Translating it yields CASSQDGTSLPGTEAFF.

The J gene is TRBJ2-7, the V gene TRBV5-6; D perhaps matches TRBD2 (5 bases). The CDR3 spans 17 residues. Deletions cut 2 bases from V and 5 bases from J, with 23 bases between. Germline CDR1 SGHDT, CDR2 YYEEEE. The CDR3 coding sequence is TGTGCCAGCAGCTTTGCCCCCCGAGGGATAGGGTTCCACGAGCAGTACTTC. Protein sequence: CASSFAPRGIGFHEQYF.

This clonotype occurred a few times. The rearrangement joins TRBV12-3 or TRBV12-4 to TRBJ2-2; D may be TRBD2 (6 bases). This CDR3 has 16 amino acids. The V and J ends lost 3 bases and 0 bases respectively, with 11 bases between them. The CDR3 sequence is CASSFPEGPNTGELFF. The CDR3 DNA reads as TGTGCCAGCAGTTTTCCGGAGGGTCCGAACACCGGGGAGCTGTTTTTT.

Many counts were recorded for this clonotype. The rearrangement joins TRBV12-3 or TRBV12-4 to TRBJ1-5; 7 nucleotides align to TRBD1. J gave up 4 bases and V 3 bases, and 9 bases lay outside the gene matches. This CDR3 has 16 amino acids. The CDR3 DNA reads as TGTGCCAGCAGTTTGTTGGCAGGGGGTGGGAATCAGCCCCAGCATTTT. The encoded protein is CASSLLAGGGNQPQHF.

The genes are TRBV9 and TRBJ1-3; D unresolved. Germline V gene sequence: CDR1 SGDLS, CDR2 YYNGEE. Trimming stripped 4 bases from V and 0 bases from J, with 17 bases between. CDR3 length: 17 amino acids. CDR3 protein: CASSFGPSQLSGNTIYF. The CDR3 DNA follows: TGTGCCAGCAGCTTTGGTCCTTCACAGCTCTCTGGAAACACCATATATTTT.

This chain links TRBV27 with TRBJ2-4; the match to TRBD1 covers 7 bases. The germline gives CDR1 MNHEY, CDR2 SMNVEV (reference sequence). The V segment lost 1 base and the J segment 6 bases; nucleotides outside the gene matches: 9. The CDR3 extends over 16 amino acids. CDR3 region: CASSLYRGQSANIQYF. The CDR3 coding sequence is TGTGCCAGCAGTTTATATAGGGGGCAAAGCGCAAACATTCAGTACTTC.

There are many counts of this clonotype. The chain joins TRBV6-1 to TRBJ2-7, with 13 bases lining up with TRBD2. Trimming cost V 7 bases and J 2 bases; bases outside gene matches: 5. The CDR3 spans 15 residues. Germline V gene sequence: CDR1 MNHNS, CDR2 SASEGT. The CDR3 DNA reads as TGTGCCAGCATCCCCGGACTAGCGGGGGCCTACGAGCAGTACTTC. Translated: CASIPGLAGAYEQYF.

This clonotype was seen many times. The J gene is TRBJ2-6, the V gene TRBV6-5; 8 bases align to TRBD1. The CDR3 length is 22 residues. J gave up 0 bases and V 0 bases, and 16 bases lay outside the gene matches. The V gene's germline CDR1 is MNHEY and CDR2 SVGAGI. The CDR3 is CASSYSSGQGVRDTSGANVLTF. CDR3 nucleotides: TGTGCCAGCAGTTACTCGTCCGGACAGGGAGTTCGTGATACCTCTGGGGCCAACGTCCTGACTTTC.

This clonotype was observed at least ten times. The CDR3 bases are TGTGCCAGCAGCCAAGATTCTTCGAACATTCAGTACTTC. Protein: CASSQDSSNIQYF. The rearrangement uses TRBV3-1 and TRBJ2-4, with D unresolved. The V gene's germline CDR1 is LGHDT and CDR2 YNNKEL (reference sequence). This CDR3 has 13 residues. Trimming left V 0 bases short and J 7 bases short, with 7 bases between.

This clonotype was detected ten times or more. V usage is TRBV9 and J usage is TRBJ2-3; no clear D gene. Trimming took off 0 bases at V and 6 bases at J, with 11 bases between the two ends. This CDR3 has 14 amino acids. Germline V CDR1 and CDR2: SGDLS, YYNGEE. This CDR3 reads CASSVATWSDTQYF. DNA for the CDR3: TGTGCCAGCAGCGTAGCCACTTGGTCGGATACGCAGTATTTT.

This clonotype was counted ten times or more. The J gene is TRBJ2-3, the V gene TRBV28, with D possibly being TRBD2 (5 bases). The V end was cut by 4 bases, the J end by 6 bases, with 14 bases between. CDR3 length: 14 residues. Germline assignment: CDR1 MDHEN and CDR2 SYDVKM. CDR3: CASSSSTRWDTQYF. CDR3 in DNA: TGTGCCAGCAGTTCATCCACTAGGTGGGATACGCAGTATTTT.